The clone carrying this T cell receptor beta chain was seen a few times. Its antigen remains unidentified. These data come from a study of CD8 T cells in Susac syndrome. Random hexamers were used to reverse transcribe an amount of 0.5 to 1 ug RNA. The TCR beta CDR3 was amplified by immunoSEQ multiplex PCR across 54 Vbeta, 13 Jbeta. TCRdb reprocessed the immunoSEQ multiplex PCR reads with MiXCR, giving one entry per CDR3 protein. Of 330,000 or so distinct CDR3 sequences listed, almost 85% are singletons. CDR3 length: 12 residues. Germline V gene data show CDR1 as SGHRS and CDR2 as YFSETQ. Trimming left V 1 base short and J 6 bases short, with 6 bases between. Study-level results: As acknowledged by the study, its TCR sequencing and HLA analysis included a relatively small number of individuals.

Sequencing targeted TCR beta in T cells from blood (CD8+ and CD4+). This clonotype was obtained from a human donor with multiple sclerosis. The sequenced material came from CD8+ T cells from PBMCs. The V gene is TRBV5-1, the J gene TRBJ2-3; D unclear. CDR3 residues: CASSLSWDTQYF. For the CDR3, the DNA is TGCGCCAGCAGCTTGAGTTGGGATACGCAGTATTTT.